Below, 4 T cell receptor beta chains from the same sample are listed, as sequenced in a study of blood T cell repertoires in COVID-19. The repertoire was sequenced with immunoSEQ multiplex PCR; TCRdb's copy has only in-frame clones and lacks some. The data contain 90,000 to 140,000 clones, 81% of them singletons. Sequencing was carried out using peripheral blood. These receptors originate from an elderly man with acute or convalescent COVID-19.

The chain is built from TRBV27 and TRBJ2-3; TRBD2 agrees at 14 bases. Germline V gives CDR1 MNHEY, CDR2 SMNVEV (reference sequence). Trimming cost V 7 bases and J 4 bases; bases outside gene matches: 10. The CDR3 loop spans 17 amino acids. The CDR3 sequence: CASKFTTSGGEADTQYF. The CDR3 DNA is TGTGCCAGCAAATTTACGACTAGCGGGGGGGAGGCAGATACGCAGTATTTT.

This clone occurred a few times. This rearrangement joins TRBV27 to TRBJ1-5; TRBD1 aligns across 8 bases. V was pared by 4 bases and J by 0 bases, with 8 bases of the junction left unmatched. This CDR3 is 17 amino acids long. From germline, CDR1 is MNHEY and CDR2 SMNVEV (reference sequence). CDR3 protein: CASSSGQVPYSNQPQHF. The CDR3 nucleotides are TGTGCCAGCAGTTCGGGACAGGTACCTTATAGCAATCAGCCCCAGCATTTT.

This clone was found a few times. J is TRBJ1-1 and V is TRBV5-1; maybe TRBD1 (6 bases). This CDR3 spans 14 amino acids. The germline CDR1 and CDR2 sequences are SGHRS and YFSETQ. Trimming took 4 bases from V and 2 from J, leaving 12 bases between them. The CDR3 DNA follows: TGCGCCAGCAGCCCGGAAGGGACAAACACTGAAGCTTTCTTT. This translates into CASSPEGTNTEAFF.

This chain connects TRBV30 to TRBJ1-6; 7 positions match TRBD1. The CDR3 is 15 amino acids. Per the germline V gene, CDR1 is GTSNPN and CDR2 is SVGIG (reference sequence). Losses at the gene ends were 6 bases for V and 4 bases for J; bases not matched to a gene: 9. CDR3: CACRTGGTYNSPLHF. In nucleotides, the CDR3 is TGTGCCTGCCGGACAGGCGGGACATATAATTCACCCCTCCACTTT.